A selection of T cell receptor beta chains follows, all from one sample in a study of shared clonotypes between healthy human individuals. Measured with immunoSEQ multiplex PCR; TCRdb has only the in-frame clones, and not every one. The sample consists of approximately 530,000 clones, roughly 95% of them appearing once. The sample consisted of naive CD4+ T cells sorted from blood. All receptors derive from a woman younger than 45 in good health. CDR3s leave out the opening cysteine and the closing phenylalanine or tryptophan.

>TRBV28|TRBJ1-1
AVNGRGPYTEAF
>TRBV7-9|TRBJ2-1
ASSPRLAETSYNEQF
>TRBV19|TRBJ1-4
ASVTVGGEKLF
>TRBV5-1|TRBJ1-2
ASSLARTGSNYGYT
>TRBV5-1|TRBJ2-2
ASSLAGVGELF
>TRBV5-1|TRBJ2-3
ASSLGAGGSLDTQY
>TRBV7-2|TRBJ1-2
ASSLVGAQGYT
>TRBV7-2|TRBJ2-2
ASSLSGPNTGELF
>TRBV9|TRBJ1-5
ASSVGSGSQPQH
>TRBV9|TRBJ2-1
ASSVATRPPAGGYNEQF
>TRBV7-2|TRBJ2-1
ASSLAGSYNEQF
>TRBV5-5|TRBJ2-7
ASSFAGTGPYEQY
>TRBV5-1|TRBJ1-4
ASRSTGRGNEKLF
>TRBV6-1|TRBJ2-7
ASQPGTGVGGEQY